Described below is a single T cell receptor (beta chain) sequence and its context. Its antigen is not identified. Method: immunoSEQ multiplex PCR; TCRdb's copy keeps in-frame clones and lacks some. The sample carries 15,000 or so clones, about 90% recorded once. This sample stems from a study of OX40 agonist ivuxolimab in advanced cancers. The overall study: People in dose escalation had one of these cancers: hepatocellular carcinoma, melanoma, renal cell or head and neck cancer.

Findings and caveats of the study: Also present in some nonresponders was a low level of normalized T-cell clonal expansion.

Sequencing was performed on CD4+ or CD8+ T cells sorted from blood, taken in a trial of the OX40 agonist ivuxolimab. The receptor was derived from an adult with an advanced solid tumor such as melanoma, head and neck, liver or kidney cancer.

The CDR3 is CASETLGDQPQHF. CDR3 coding DNA: TGTGCCAGCGAGACCCTGGGGGATCAGCCCCAGCATTTT. The rearrangement uses TRBV21-1 and TRBJ1-5. TRBV21-1 has pseudogene status. The CDR3 has 13 amino acids.